The TCR beta chain described here comes from a study of shared clonotypes between healthy human individuals. Selected positively for CCR7 and CD45RO-negative, naive CD8 cells excluded terminally differentiated effector memory CD45RA+ cells. A deep-level run was used for the assay. TCRdb keeps only in-frame clones here, not all; method: immunoSEQ multiplex PCR. The profile shows about 2 million clones, about 94% of them singletons. Notes on the study in general: Non-shared clonotypes had lower generation probabilities than clonotypes shared by all four sorted-subset donors.

CDR3 length equals 13 residues. The germline V gene encodes CDR1 SGDLS and CDR2 YYNGEE. V lost 4 bases and J lost 4, with 9 bases in between. Worth noting for this clone: Its antigen is currently unknown.

This chain joins TRBV9 and TRBJ2-1, with unresolved D. Specimen: naive CD8+ T cells sorted from blood. The receptor was derived from a man aged 18 to 30 in good health. CDR3 sequence (DNA): TGTGCCAGCAGCCGTTATGGATACAATGAGCAGTTCTTC. Translated, it gives CASSRYGYNEQFF. The complete variable domain, with remaining parts taken from reference TRBV9 and TRBJ2-1, reads DSGVTQTPKHLITATGQRVTLRCSPRSGDLSVYWYQQSLDQGLQFLIQYYNGEERAKGNILERFSAQQFPDLHSELNLSSLELGDSALYFCASSRYGYNEQFFGPGTRLTVL.